This passage covers 2 T cell receptor beta chains from one sample sequenced in a study of shared clonotypes between healthy human individuals. Assay: immunoSEQ multiplex PCR; the TCRdb copy retains only in-frame clones and omits some. Of 800,000 or so clones in the sample, just over 95% are singletons; the top ten hold about 0.25%. Terminally differentiated effector memory CD45RA+ cells were left out of the naive CD8 fraction, which was CD45RO-negative and positively selected for CCR7. Sequencing input: naive CD8+ T cells sorted from blood. The receptors shown here come from a man younger than 40 in good health.

The chain couples TRBV29-1 to TRBJ2-2, with 10 bases fitting TRBD2. The trim removed 0 bases at V and 2 bases at J, leaving 3 bases unmatched. The CDR3 totals 16 residues. Per germline, CDR1 SQVTM and CDR2 ANQGSEA. CDR3 nucleotides: TGCAGCGTTGAAGATTTACTAGCGGGAAACACCGGGGAGCTGTTTTTT. It yields the protein CSVEDLLAGNTGELFF.

The V call is TRBV7-9, the J call TRBJ2-7; TRBD2 matches 13 bases. V lost 5 bases, J lost 6 bases, and 7 bases stayed unmatched. Looked up from germline, CDR1 is SEHNR and CDR2 is FQNEAQ (reference sequence). The CDR3 sequence is 15 residues long. DNA of the CDR3: TGTGCCAGCAGCCACGGACTAGCGGGAGTCGGCGAGCAGTACTTC. This sequence encodes CASSHGLAGVGEQYF.